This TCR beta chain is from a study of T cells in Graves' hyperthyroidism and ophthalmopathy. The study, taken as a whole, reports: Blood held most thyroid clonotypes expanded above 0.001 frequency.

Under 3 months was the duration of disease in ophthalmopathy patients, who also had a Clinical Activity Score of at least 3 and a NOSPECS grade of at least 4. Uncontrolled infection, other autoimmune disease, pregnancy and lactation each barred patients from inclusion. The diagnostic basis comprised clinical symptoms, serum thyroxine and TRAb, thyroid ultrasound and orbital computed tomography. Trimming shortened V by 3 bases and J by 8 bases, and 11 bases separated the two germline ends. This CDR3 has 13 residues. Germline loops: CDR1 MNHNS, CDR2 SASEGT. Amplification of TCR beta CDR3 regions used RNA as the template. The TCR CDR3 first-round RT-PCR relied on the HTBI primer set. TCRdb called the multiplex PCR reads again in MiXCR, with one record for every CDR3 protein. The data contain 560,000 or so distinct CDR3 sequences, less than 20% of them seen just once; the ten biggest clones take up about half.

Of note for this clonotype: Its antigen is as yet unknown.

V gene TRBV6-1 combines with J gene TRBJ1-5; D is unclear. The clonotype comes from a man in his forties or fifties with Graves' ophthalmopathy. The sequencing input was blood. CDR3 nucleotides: TGTGCCAGCAGTGACACGGGTACGGAGCCCCAGCATTTT. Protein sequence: CASSDTGTEPQHF.